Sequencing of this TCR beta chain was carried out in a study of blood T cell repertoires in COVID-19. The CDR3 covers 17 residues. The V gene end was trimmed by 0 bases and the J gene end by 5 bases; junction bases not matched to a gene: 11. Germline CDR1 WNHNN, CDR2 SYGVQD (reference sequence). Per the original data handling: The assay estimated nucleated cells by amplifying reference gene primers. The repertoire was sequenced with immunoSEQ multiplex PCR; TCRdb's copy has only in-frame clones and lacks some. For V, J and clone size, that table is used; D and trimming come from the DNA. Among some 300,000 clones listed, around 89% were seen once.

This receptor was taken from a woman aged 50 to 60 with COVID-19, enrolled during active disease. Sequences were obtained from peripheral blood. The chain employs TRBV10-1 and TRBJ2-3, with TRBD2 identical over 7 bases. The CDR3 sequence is CASSESGYAGARDTQYF. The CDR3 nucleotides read TGCGCCAGCAGTGAGTCGGGTTACGCGGGAGCTAGAGATACGCAGTATTTT.